This entry is about one T cell receptor beta chain. This sample is part of a study of blood T cell repertoires in COVID-19. Study-level information: In each case, the material was cDNA or gDNA derived from T cells, B-cell-depleted T cells, or PBMCs.

Method: immunoSEQ multiplex PCR; TCRdb's copy keeps in-frame clones and lacks some. Of around 70,000 clones in the sample, more than 75% are singletons; the top ten hold around 5.4%. Trimming removed 4 bases from V and 6 bases from J; junction bases left unmatched: 9. Germline values: CDR1 LGHNA, CDR2 YSLEER. CDR3 length: 17 residues. This clonotype originated in a human donor in a cohort sampled during active COVID-19. The sequencing input was peripheral blood. The chain links TRBV4-3 to TRBJ2-2; TRBD1 matches at 12 bases. As DNA, the CDR3 is TGCGCCAGCAGCCCAGAACCGGGACAGGGGGCCGCCGGGGAGCTGTTTTTT. Amino acids: CASSPEPGQGAAGELFF.